These 26 T cell receptor beta chains were sequenced from one sample in a study of blood T cell repertoires in COVID-19. This table comes from immunoSEQ multiplex PCR, and its TCRdb copy is limited to in-frame clones, with some not included. The table records approximately 92,000 clones, 82% of them present only once. The sample consisted of peripheral blood. The source of these receptors is a man at least 80 years old with acute or convalescent COVID-19.

The V and J genes are TRBV7-9 and TRBJ1-1; no firm D call. This CDR3 has 15 amino acids. CDR1 is SEHNR, CDR2 FQNEAQ, per germline (reference sequence). V was trimmed by 1 base and J by 1 base, leaving 10 bases between them. Here the CDR3 DNA reads TGTGCCAGCAGCTTAGGGGCAGGTGGGAACACTGAAGCTTTCTTT. This encodes CASSLGAGGNTEAFF. The full variable domain, with the rest looked up from reference TRBV7-9 and TRBJ1-1, is DTGVSQNPRHKITKRGQNVTFRCDPISEHNRLYWYRQTLGQGPEFLTYFQNEAQLEKSRLLSDRFSAERPKGSFSTLEIQRTEQGDSAMYLCASSLGAGGNTEAFFGQGTRLTVV.

The gene calls are TRBV5-8 and TRBJ1-1, with a tentative D call TRBD1 (5 bases). V shed 0 bases and J shed 2 bases, with 8 bases lying between them. CDR3 size: 14 residues. Germline CDR1 is SGHTS and CDR2 is YDEGEE. This chain's CDR3 is CASSLGTGNTEAFF. The CDR3 DNA follows: TGTGCCAGCAGCTTGGGAACAGGTAACACTGAAGCTTTCTTT.

The J gene is TRBJ2-2, the V gene TRBV14; TRBD2 matches at 10 bases. The CDR3 extends over 17 amino acids. With V trimmed by 4 bases and J by 4 bases, 9 bases remained unmatched. From germline, CDR1 is SGHDN and CDR2 FVKESK. In DNA form, the CDR3 reads TGTGCCAGCAGCCTAGCGGGAGGAATCTCGGGCACCGGGGAGCTGTTTTTT. Translated: CASSLAGGISGTGELFF.

V usage is TRBV28 and J usage is TRBJ2-7; D not resolved. The CDR3 covers 15 residues. The germline gives CDR1 MDHEN, CDR2 SYDVKM. V was trimmed by 2 bases and J by 6 bases, leaving 17 bases between them. This CDR3 reads CASSLPRRVTGEQYF. The CDR3 bases are TGTGCCAGCAGTTTACCCAGACGGGTTACGGGCGAGCAGTACTTC.

The CDR3 DNA sequence: TGTGCCAGCTCGCGGACAGAGAACACTGAAGCTTTCTTT. It translates to CASSRTENTEAFF. The rearrangement uses TRBV18 and TRBJ1-1, with D maybe TRBD1 (6 bases). The CDR3 is made up of 13 amino acids. Germline CDR1 KGHSH, CDR2 LQKENI. V gave up 6 bases and J gave up 1 base, with 9 bases separating them.

The chain employs TRBV12-3 or TRBV12-4 and TRBJ2-7, with 9 positions matching TRBD1. V lost 6 bases to trimming and J lost 3 bases; unmatched junction nucleotides: 3. The CDR3 is 13 amino acids. Here the CDR3 DNA reads TGTGCCAGCAGCAGGGACAGGGTCTACGAGCAGTACTTC. Amino acids: CASSRDRVYEQYF.

The chain is built from TRBV30 and TRBJ1-5; unclear D gene. With 1 base removed from V and 6 bases from J, the gap between germline ends came to 10 bases. Germline CDR1 is GTSNPN and CDR2 is SVGIG (reference sequence). The CDR3 is 13 amino acids. The CDR3 here is CAWSANVGQPQHF. The CDR3 DNA is TGTGCCTGGAGTGCCAATGTCGGTCAGCCCCAGCATTTT.

The V gene is TRBV6-5, the J gene TRBJ1-6; TRBD1 matches 7 bases. The junction had 5 bases not matched to a gene; V was cut back by 7 bases and J by 5 bases. Looked up from germline, CDR1 is MNHEY and CDR2 is SVGAGI. CDR3 length: 14 amino acids. CDR3 DNA sequence: TGTGCCAGCAAAAGGGACAGAAATAATTCACCCCTCCACTTT. The encoded protein is CASKRDRNNSPLHF.

This clone was counted a single time. The chain is built from TRBV30 and TRBJ2-3, with 9 bases lining up with TRBD1. With 5 bases clipped from V and 8 bases from J, the junction kept 14 bases outside the gene matches. The CDR3 has 15 amino acids. The germline gives CDR1 GTSNPN, CDR2 SVGIG (reference sequence). The CDR3 DNA is TGTGCCTGGGCCGACGGACAGGGGCCACAAGGTACGCAGTATTTT. It encodes CAWADGQGPQGTQYF.

The V gene is TRBV18, the J gene TRBJ2-2; a possible D gene is TRBD2 (7 bases). Trimming pared 4 bases from V and 0 bases from J, leaving 12 bases between. This CDR3 has 16 amino acids. The germline gives CDR1 KGHSH, CDR2 LQKENI. For the CDR3, the DNA is TGTGCCAGCTCACTTGCGGGGGCTCCGAACACCGGGGAGCTGTTTTTT. It yields the protein CASSLAGAPNTGELFF. Filled out from reference TRBV18 and TRBJ2-2, the complete variable domain reads NAGVMQNPRHLVRRRGQEARLRCSPMKGHSHVYWYRQLPEEGLKFMVYLQKENIIDESGMPKERFSAEFPKEGPSILRIQQVVRGDSAAYFCASSLAGAPNTGELFFGEGSRLTVL.

V and J are TRBV11-2 and TRBJ2-5, with TRBD1 matching 11 bases. CDR1 and CDR2 (germline): SGHAT, FQNNGV. Trimming removed 5 bases from V and 7 bases from J; junction bases left unmatched: 9. This CDR3 is built from 15 residues. CDR3 amino acids: CASSDGQGASGTQYF. Here the CDR3 DNA reads TGTGCCAGCAGCGACGGACAGGGGGCAAGCGGGACCCAGTACTTC.

This clone was observed a few times. This chain uses TRBV4-2 with TRBJ2-1; D possibly corresponds to TRBD1 (7 bases). This CDR3 comprises 18 residues. V lost 0 bases and J 7 bases, leaving 22 bases between the germline ends. Germline assignment: CDR1 LGHNA and CDR2 YNFKEQ. The CDR3 DNA is TGTGCCAGCAGCCAAGATGGGAACAACAGGGGAGGTCGGAATGAGCAGTTCTTC. Encoded protein: CASSQDGNNRGGRNEQFF.

The rearrangement uses TRBV3-1 (or the pseudogene TRBV3-2) and TRBJ2-5; 8 bases align to TRBD1. Trimming at V came to 7 bases and at J to 5 bases, leaving 6 bases not matched to a gene. The CDR3 has 13 amino acids. CDR1 is LGHDT, CDR2 YNNKEL, per germline (reference sequence). The CDR3 bases are TGTGCCAGCAAAAGGAGACAGGGGGAGACCCAGTACTTC. This codes for CASKRRQGETQYF.

This chain uses TRBV7-2 with TRBJ1-4; perhaps TRBD1 as D (6 bases). The CDR3 is made up of 14 amino acids. Trimming left V 3 bases short and J 12 bases short, with 17 bases between. Germline V lookup: CDR1 SGHTA, CDR2 FQGNSA. CDR3 DNA: TGTGCCAGCAGCTTTACCGGGACATCCGGGGAACTGTTTTTT. Residues: CASSFTGTSGELFF.

This chain links TRBV7-8 with TRBJ1-2; 7 nucleotides line up with TRBD1. With V trimmed by 5 bases and J by 8 bases, 14 bases remained unmatched. The CDR3 spans 15 residues. Germline CDR1 reads SGHVS; CDR2 reads FQNEAQ. The chain's CDR3 is CASSPRRQGVRGYTF. CDR3 DNA sequence: TGTGCCAGCAGCCCCCGGCGGCAGGGGGTACGGGGCTACACCTTC.

V usage is TRBV20-1 and J usage is TRBJ2-7; 7 bases fit TRBD2. V lost 3 bases, J lost 2 bases, and 7 bases stayed unmatched. Germline CDR1 DFQATT, CDR2 SNEGSKA (reference sequence). The CDR3 runs 14 residues. The DNA of the CDR3 is TGCAGTGCTAGTGGGGCGGGAGCGACCTACGAGCAGTACTTC. Protein: CSASGAGATYEQYF.

This rearrangement joins TRBV2 to TRBJ1-1; 8 bases are shared with TRBD1. With V trimmed by 6 bases and J by 4 bases, 1 base remained unmatched. This CDR3 is 12 amino acids long. Per germline, CDR1 SNHLY and CDR2 FYNNEI. CDR3 amino acids: CASRTGGTEAFF. The CDR3 bases are TGTGCCAGCAGAACAGGGGGCACTGAAGCTTTCTTT.

This sequence joins TRBV7-8 and TRBJ1-5; the D gene is possibly TRBD1 (5 bases). V was cut by 3 bases and J by 11 bases, with 20 bases left in between. The CDR3 is 15 amino acids. CDR1 and CDR2 (germline): SGHVS, FQNEAQ. As DNA, the CDR3 is TGTGCCAGCAGCTTTAGGTGGCAGGGCACCCAGGCCCAGCATTTT. Protein product: CASSFRWQGTQAQHF.

This clone was found a few times. CDR3 coding DNA: TGCGCCAGCAGCCAGGAGGTAGCGGGAGGCTCCTACGAGCAGTACTTC. The encoded protein is CASSQEVAGGSYEQYF. This rearrangement joins TRBV5-1 to TRBJ2-7; TRBD2 matches at 10 bases. V dropped 4 bases and J dropped 0; count of bases not matched to a gene: 7. The CDR3 consists of 16 residues. Germline V gene lookup returns CDR1 SGHRS and CDR2 YFSETQ.

V gene TRBV4-1 combines with J gene TRBJ1-1; 12 positions match TRBD1. V trimming: 3 bases; J trimming: 6 bases; junction bases outside the gene matches: 11. This CDR3 region has 17 residues. CDR1 and CDR2 (germline): MGHRA, YSYEKL. In DNA, the CDR3 is TGCGCCAGCAGCCAGGGACAGGGGGCGAATAGGTACGCTGAAGCTTTCTTT. It codes for CASSQGQGANRYAEAFF.

This clone has only one observation. DNA of the CDR3: TGTGCCAGCAGCTTACAGGGGGCCCCATCTGGGCCCCAGCATTTT. It translates to CASSLQGAPSGPQHF. This chain joins TRBV5-6 and TRBJ1-5; 9 positions agree with TRBD1. Germline assignment: CDR1 SGHDT and CDR2 YYEEEE. The CDR3 contains 15 residues. The trim removed 2 bases at V and 9 bases at J, leaving 9 bases unmatched. Full variable domain (remainder filled in from reference TRBV5-6 and TRBJ1-5): DAGVTQSPTHLIKTRGQQVTLRCSPKSGHDTVSWYQQALGQGPQFIFQYYEEEERQRGNFPDRFSGHQFPNYSSELNVNALLLGDSALYLCASSLQGAPSGPQHFGDGTRLSIL.

The chain joins TRBV6-5 to TRBJ1-4, with D possibly TRBD1 on 5 matching bases. This CDR3 contains 15 residues. CDR1 is MNHEY, CDR2 SVGAGI, per germline. V was shortened by 6 bases and J by 3 bases, with 14 bases between the two germline ends. The CDR3 region is CASRTDTKANEKLFF. The CDR3 bases are TGTGCCAGCAGAACGGACACAAAAGCTAATGAAAAACTGTTTTTT.

The chain carries TRBV27 and TRBJ1-5, with TRBD1 identical over 9 bases. CDR1 is MNHEY, CDR2 SMNVEV, per germline (reference sequence). J gave up 4 bases and V 9 bases, and 4 bases lay outside the gene matches. This CDR3 has 13 residues. The CDR3 nucleotides are TGTGCCAGTGGGGACAGGGTTAATCAGCCCCAGCATTTT. Protein product: CASGDRVNQPQHF.

This clone was counted a single time. The chain recombines TRBV7-2 with TRBJ1-6; 9 bases align to TRBD1. Per germline, CDR1 SGHTA and CDR2 FQGNSA. CDR3 size: 16 residues. V lost 6 bases, J lost 10 bases, and 13 bases stayed unmatched. The CDR3 is CASSSAGTGKESPLHF. CDR3 DNA sequence: TGTGCCAGCAGTTCCGCCGGGACAGGGAAAGAATCACCCCTCCACTTT.

The V and J genes are TRBV11-2 and TRBJ1-2; D unresolved. CDR3 size: 15 residues. Germline lookup yields CDR1 SGHAT and CDR2 FQNNGV. V was cut by 4 bases and J by 2 bases, with 14 bases left in between. The CDR3 DNA reads TGTGCCAGCAGCTCCTACAGCCCCACCAACTATGGCTACACCTTC. Amino acid sequence: CASSSYSPTNYGYTF.

This chain joins TRBV9 and TRBJ2-3, with a weak D call TRBD2 (6 bases). Trimming removed 3 bases from V and 4 bases from J, with 6 bases in between. This CDR3 is built from 12 residues. CDR1 is SGDLS, CDR2 YYNGEE, per germline. The DNA of the CDR3 is TGTGCCAGCAGCGCGGGGGCAGATACGCAGTATTTT. Encoded protein: CASSAGADTQYF. Based on the CDR3 plus reference TRBV9 and TRBJ2-3, the full variable domain is DSGVTQTPKHLITATGQRVTLRCSPRSGDLSVYWYQQSLDQGLQFLIQYYNGEERAKGNILERFSAQQFPDLHSELNLSSLELGDSALYFCASSAGADTQYFGPGTRLTVL.